This TCR beta chain was observed in a study of blood T cell repertoires in COVID-19 (dated by TCRdb to the early 2020s). Concerning the study at large: Collaborator samples came from the United States, Italy and Spain and covered acute and convalescent phases of COVID-19. The prospective study material was composed of cDNA or gDNA derived from T cells, B-cell-depleted T cells, or PBMCs. Deeply sampled blood TCRbeta repertoires from subjects exposed to, actively infected with, or recovered from COVID-19 were included in the dataset. The repertoires were made available in a free public database intended to serve as a resource for research on the immune response to SARS-CoV-2. Samples came from the ongoing ImmuneRACE study (first 160 participants) plus 1,254 subjects from 6 global collaborators. The sample metadata nearly always contained a de-identified subject ID, COVID-19 status, age in years and sex. HLA class I and class II types, where available, came from metadata supplied by the sample provider rather than from assay-based typing. General conclusions and limits of the study: How much clinical and demographic metadata was included differed by source and by participant, and the metadata was provided uncurated.

Sequences SEHNR (CDR1) and FQNEAQ (CDR2) are obtained from the germline V gene (reference sequence). The V and J ends are trimmed by 2 bases and 4 bases, leaving 15 bases between them. The CDR3 holds 16 amino acids from the cysteine to the phenylalanine. Here the CDR3 DNA is all that survives: 48 bases in frame from base 1. Each collaborating institution followed its own protocols to collect whole blood in K2EDTA tubes. For TCRbeta analysis, collaborators shipped samples as frozen whole blood, isolated PBMCs, or DNA extracted from either of those sample types. The immunoSEQ Assay, a bias-controlled multiplex PCR, was used to amplify TCRbeta CDR3 regions from genomic DNA. The paper's data handling went like this. Nucleated cell counts per sample were estimated from amplification of reference gene primers within the assay. Sequence reads were collapsed and filtered to measure the absolute abundance of every unique TCRbeta CDR3 rearrangement. For each sample, productive Simpson clonality was calculated by taking the square root of Simpson's diversity index across productive rearrangements. In TCRdb, the immuneACCESS table is reduced to in-frame sequences with V and J assigned. These tables do not hold every clone; where another copy was compared, an unresolved V gene accounts for under half, and the others remain unexplained. The V and J calls and the clone size are those of that table, but D and trimming were determined from the DNA. This sample lists under 300,000 clones; almost 85% were detected once. The biggest ten clones account for less than 4.5% of the sample.

Regarding this clone: It has no known antigen specificity. The sample holds no much larger clone one base away, and base qualities are not on file.

The chain employs TRBV7-9 and TRBJ1-5; 6 matching bases give a weak D call of TRBD1. Source material: peripheral blood. This TCR was sampled from a man aged 45-60 years with acute or convalescent COVID-19. Read as DNA, the sequence is TGTGCCAGCAGCTTAAGTGCGACAGGCTCGAATCAGCCCCAGCATTTT. It is translated as CASSLSATGSNQPQHF.